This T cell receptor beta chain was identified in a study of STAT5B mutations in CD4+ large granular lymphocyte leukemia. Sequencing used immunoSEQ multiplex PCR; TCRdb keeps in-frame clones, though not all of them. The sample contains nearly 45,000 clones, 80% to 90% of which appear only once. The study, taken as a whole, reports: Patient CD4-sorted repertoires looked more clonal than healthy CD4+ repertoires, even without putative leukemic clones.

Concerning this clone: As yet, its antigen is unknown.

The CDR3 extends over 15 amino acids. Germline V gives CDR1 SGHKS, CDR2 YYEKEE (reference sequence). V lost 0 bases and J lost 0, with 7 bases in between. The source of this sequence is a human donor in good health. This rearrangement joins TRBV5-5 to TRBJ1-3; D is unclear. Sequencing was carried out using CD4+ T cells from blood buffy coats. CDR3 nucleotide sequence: TGTGCCAGCAGCTTGGCAAAGGTCTCTGGAAACACCATATATTTT. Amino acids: CASSLAKVSGNTIYF.